The sequence of this TCR beta chain was determined in a study of cytomegalovirus exposure and HLA in healthy donors. Germline V gene sequence: CDR1 MNHNS, CDR2 SASEGT. The CDR3 length is 13 residues. V was shortened by 9 bases and J by 0 bases, with 12 bases between the two germline ends. Assay: immunoSEQ multiplex PCR; the TCRdb copy retains only in-frame clones and omits some. The sample yields about 150,000 clones, roughly 86% seen once. The sample comprised PBMCs. The chain recombines TRBV6-1 with TRBJ2-7; a weak D match, TRBD1 (6 bases). The origin of this receptor is a human donor in good health. CDR3 sequence reads: CASSGTSSYEQYF. DNA for the CDR3: TGTGCCAGTTCCGGGACAAGCTCCTACGAGCAGTACTTC.